Presented here are 28 T cell receptor beta chains from one specimen sequenced in a study of CD8 T cells in ankylosing spondylitis (dated by TCRdb to 2016 to 2017). Libraries came from 5' RACE. The reads were generated on an Illumina HiSeq 2500. TCRdb trimmed the raw reads at Q25, called clones with MiXCR and kept productive beta chains. Rows matching on CDR3 protein sequence are summarized as one entry with the most common DNA and genes. Counted in this sample were under 300,000 distinct CDR3 sequences; roughly 10% of them appeared once. The ten top clones hold under 8% of the sample. The sequenced sample consisted of blood, either unsorted or a sorted T cell fraction (not recorded which). These TCRs come from a male donor with ankylosing spondylitis or in good health (not recorded which).

V and J are TRBV5-1 and TRBJ2-2; D call uncertain. The V and J ends lost 5 bases and 2 bases respectively, with 7 bases between them. This CDR3 comprises 13 residues. Germline-derived CDR1 and CDR2 are SGHRS and YFSETQ. The CDR3 DNA is TGCGCCAGCAGTCAGACAAACACCGGGGAGCTGTTTTTT. Translated, it gives CASSQTNTGELFF. The variable domain in full, completed from reference TRBV5-1 and TRBJ2-2, reads KAGVTQTPRYLIKTRGQQVTLSCSPISGHRSVSWYQQTPGQGLQFLFEYFSETQRNKGNFPGRFSGRQFSNSRSEMNVSTLELGDSALYLCASSQTNTGELFFGEGSRLTVL.

In this sample, this clonotype turned up many times. The chain carries TRBV5-1 and TRBJ2-2; D not resolved. This CDR3 region has 11 residues. Germline CDR1 SGHRS, CDR2 YFSETQ. Trimming pared 4 bases from V and 6 bases from J, leaving 4 bases between. Here the CDR3 reads CASSPAGELFF. In DNA form, the CDR3 reads TGCGCCAGCAGCCCTGCCGGGGAGCTGTTTTTT.

This clonotype has a count of ten or more. The V call is TRBV6-1, the J call TRBJ2-2; D possibly corresponds to TRBD1 (6 bases). Germline CDR1 MNHNS, CDR2 SASEGT. CDR3 length: 13 amino acids. V shed 7 bases and J shed 1 base, with 7 bases lying between them. CDR3 amino acids: CASTRGNTGELFF. CDR3 sequence (DNA): TGTGCCAGCACCAGGGGGAACACCGGGGAGCTGTTTTTT.

The chain uses TRBV7-6 and TRBJ2-7; D unclear. CDR1 and CDR2 from the germline V gene are SGHVS and FNYEAQ. The CDR3 runs to 12 residues. Trimming removed 5 bases at V and 4 bases at J, with 9 bases between. The chain's CDR3 is CASSKEDYEQYF. The CDR3 DNA is TGTGCCAGCAGCAAAGAGGATTACGAGCAGTACTTC.

This clonotype was counted ten times or more. The chain carries TRBV7-9 and TRBJ2-7, with D perhaps matching TRBD1 or TRBD2 (6 bases each). V was pared by 5 bases and J by 1 base, with 15 bases between. The V gene's germline CDR1 is SEHNR and CDR2 FQNEAQ (reference sequence). This CDR3 has 15 amino acids. CDR3 loop: CASSPFTGTSYEQYF. The CDR3 region has the DNA TGTGCCAGCAGCCCGTTTACAGGGACTTCCTACGAGCAGTACTTC.

This clonotype was counted many times. The chain uses TRBV20-1 and TRBJ2-3; no reliable D call. Germline V gene data show CDR1 as DFQATT and CDR2 as SNEGSKA (reference sequence). This CDR3 is 12 amino acids long. Trimming left V 7 bases short and J 2 bases short, with 10 bases between. The chain's CDR3 is CSGAEYTDTQYF. Written as DNA, the CDR3 is TGCAGTGGGGCGGAGTACACAGATACGCAGTATTTT.

The chain employs TRBV6-1 and TRBJ1-1; 7 nucleotides line up with TRBD1. V trimming: 5 bases; J trimming: 4 bases; junction bases outside the gene matches: 4. Looked up from germline, CDR1 is MNHNS and CDR2 is SASEGT. This CDR3 comprises 13 residues. CDR3 nucleotides: TGTGCCAGCAGTAGGGGGCCATCCACTGAAGCTTTCTTT. Its translation is CASSRGPSTEAFF.

Ten or more counts support this clonotype. The chain couples TRBV20-1 to TRBJ2-3; the match to TRBD2 covers 10 bases. There are 18 residues in the CDR3. Germline CDR1 and CDR2: DFQATT and SNEGSKA (reference sequence). V dropped 1 base and J dropped 8; count of bases not matched to a gene: 18. The CDR3 DNA follows: TGCAGTGCTAGAGGGGACCCGTGGGGACTAGCGAATATGGGTACGCAGTATTTT. Protein product: CSARGDPWGLANMGTQYF.

This clonotype has at least ten counts. The V gene is TRBV29-1, the J gene TRBJ2-1; TRBD1 is a possible D gene (6 bases). Germline CDR1 and CDR2: SQVTM and ANQGSEA. The CDR3 spans 16 residues. V shed 2 bases and J shed 0 bases, with 14 bases lying between them. This chain's CDR3 is CSVELQGKSSYNEQFF. The DNA for the CDR3 is TGCAGCGTTGAACTTCAGGGGAAGAGCTCCTACAATGAGCAGTTCTTC.

The CDR3 region has the DNA TGTGCCAGCAGCGTAGAAGGCGGGAGCTCTTACAATGAGCAGTTCTTC. This translates into CASSVEGGSSYNEQFF. The chain is built from TRBV9 and TRBJ2-1, with 7 bases matching TRBD2. V lost 0 bases to trimming and J lost 4 bases; unmatched junction nucleotides: 7. This CDR3 has 16 residues. Germline loops: CDR1 SGDLS, CDR2 YYNGEE. Variable domain in full (rest from reference TRBV9 and TRBJ2-1): DSGVTQTPKHLITATGQRVTLRCSPRSGDLSVYWYQQSLDQGLQFLIQYYNGEERAKGNILERFSAQQFPDLHSELNLSSLELGDSALYFCASSVEGGSSYNEQFFGPGTRLTVL.

This clonotype was seen ten or more times. The J gene is TRBJ1-5, the V gene TRBV6-4; D gene ambiguous. Germline values: CDR1 MRHNA, CDR2 SNTAGT. The CDR3 is 13 amino acids. V was cut by 3 bases and J by 1 base, with 4 bases left in between. CDR3 nucleotide sequence: TGTGCCAGCAGTGAAGGGAGCAATCAGCCCCAGCATTTT. Translation: CASSEGSNQPQHF.

This clonotype has ten or more counts. The DNA of the CDR3 is TGTGCCAGCAGCTTCCGACCGATTGACAATGAGCAGTTCTTC. Its translation: CASSFRPIDNEQFF. This chain links TRBV7-8 with TRBJ2-1; D is undetermined. This CDR3 comprises 14 residues. Looked up from germline, CDR1 is SGHVS and CDR2 is FQNEAQ. V gave up 3 bases and J gave up 5 bases, with 11 bases separating them.

The V call is TRBV11-2, the J call TRBJ2-4; D might be TRBD2 (5 bases). Germline CDR1 and CDR2: SGHAT and FQNNGV. CDR3 size: 14 residues. V was trimmed by 8 bases and J by 9 bases, leaving 20 bases between them. DNA for the CDR3: TGTGCCAGCGGAGAGGGCCGGACCCTCTTCATTCAGTACTTC. Translated, it gives CASGEGRTLFIQYF.

This clonotype was counted at least ten times. The V and J genes are TRBV20-1 and TRBJ2-7, with 11 positions matching TRBD2. CDR3 length equals 14 residues. CDR1 is DFQATT and CDR2 is SNEGSKA in the germline V gene (reference sequence). J lost 2 bases, V lost 2 bases, and 2 bases had no gene match. CDR3 protein: CSARLAGGAYEQYF. CDR3 nucleotide sequence: TGCAGTGCTAGACTAGCGGGAGGAGCCTACGAGCAGTACTTC.

This chain links TRBV7-9 with TRBJ2-7; D is unresolved. This CDR3 comprises 12 residues. Between the trimmed V and J ends, which lost 6 bases and 7 bases, there was a span of 13 bases. Germline loops: CDR1 SEHNR, CDR2 FQNEAQ (reference sequence). The CDR3 loop reads CASSTGLSEQYF. In DNA form, the CDR3 reads TGTGCCAGCAGTACTGGTCTAAGTGAGCAGTACTTC.

This clonotype was seen repeatedly, ten times or more. This chain uses TRBV10-3 with TRBJ1-5; D is possibly TRBD1 (6 bases). The length of the CDR3 is 15 residues. The V end was cut by 10 bases, the J end by 1 base, with 17 bases between. Germline V gene sequence: CDR1 ENHRY, CDR2 SYGVKD. The CDR3 coding sequence is TGTGCCACCCGCGGACAGTCTGTGAGCAATCAGCCCCAGCATTTT. Residues: CATRGQSVSNQPQHF.

CDR3 in amino acids: CASSITQGSNSPLHF. The CDR3 DNA reads as TGCGCCAGCAGCATTACACAGGGTAGCAATTCACCCCTCCACTTT. V gene TRBV5-1 combines with J gene TRBJ1-6, with a tentative D call TRBD1 (6 bases). Trimming removed 4 bases at V and 7 bases at J, with 15 bases between. The CDR3 consists of 15 residues. Per the germline V gene, CDR1 is SGHRS and CDR2 is YFSETQ.

This clonotype came up many times. The rearrangement links TRBV5-1 to TRBJ2-2; D might be TRBD1 (5 bases). Germline V lookup: CDR1 SGHRS, CDR2 YFSETQ. The V gene lost 6 bases and the J gene lost 3 bases, with 24 bases spanning the gap. The CDR3 sequence is 18 residues long. CDR3 region: CASTISSPRLGDTGELFF. CDR3 DNA sequence: TGCGCCAGCACAATATCCTCCCCCCGATTAGGGGACACCGGGGAGCTGTTTTTT. The entire variable domain, with the rest obtained from reference TRBV5-1 and TRBJ2-2, is as follows: KAGVTQTPRYLIKTRGQQVTLSCSPISGHRSVSWYQQTPGQGLQFLFEYFSETQRNKGNFPGRFSGRQFSNSRSEMNVSTLELGDSALYLCASTISSPRLGDTGELFFGEGSRLTVL.

This rearrangement joins TRBV20-1 to TRBJ2-3, with 8 bases that match TRBD1. With V trimmed by 5 bases and J by 2 bases, 6 bases remained unmatched. CDR3 length: 14 residues. CDR1 DFQATT and CDR2 SNEGSKA come from the germline V gene (reference sequence). CDR3 in amino acids: CSAVEQGVTDTQYF. In DNA, the CDR3 is TGCAGTGCTGTAGAACAGGGGGTCACAGATACGCAGTATTTT.

In this sample, this clonotype turned up many times. The J gene is TRBJ2-2, the V gene TRBV9, with D possibly TRBD1 on 5 matching bases. V was cut by 3 bases and J by 2 bases, with 11 bases left in between. CDR3 length equals 15 residues. Germline-derived CDR1 and CDR2 are SGDLS and YYNGEE. This chain's CDR3 is CASSATAGNTGELFF. CDR3 nucleotides: TGTGCCAGCAGCGCGACAGCCGGAAACACCGGGGAGCTGTTTTTT.

This clonotype occurred many times. V usage is TRBV12-3 or TRBV12-4 and J usage is TRBJ2-5, with TRBD1 matching over 8 bases. The CDR3 runs 15 residues. The J segment lost 4 bases and the V segment lost 1 base, leaving 5 bases of the junction unmatched. CDR3 protein: CASSLETGVGETQYF. In DNA, the CDR3 is TGTGCCAGCAGTTTAGAGACAGGGGTTGGAGAGACCCAGTACTTC.

This clonotype has at least ten counts. The CDR3 sequence: CSASYSLSGNTIYF. The CDR3 DNA sequence: TGCAGTGCTAGTTACAGCCTCTCTGGAAACACCATATATTTT. The chain combines TRBV20-1 with TRBJ1-3; D unclear. Germline V gene sequence: CDR1 DFQATT, CDR2 SNEGSKA (reference sequence). The CDR3 runs to 14 residues. Trimming removed 3 bases from V and 0 bases from J, with 9 bases in between.

This clonotype was picked up many times. The J gene is TRBJ2-2, the V gene TRBV10-3; 15 bases are shared with TRBD2. Per germline, CDR1 ENHRY and CDR2 SYGVKD. The CDR3 spans 16 residues. V shed 5 bases and J 7 bases; nucleotides not matched to a gene: 5. CDR3 sequence reads: CAISWTSGRADGELFF. The CDR3 coding sequence is TGTGCCATCAGTTGGACTAGCGGGAGGGCGGACGGGGAGCTGTTTTTT.

This clonotype was counted at least ten times. The chain links TRBV27 to TRBJ2-7; the D is unclear. Germline CDR1 reads MNHEY; CDR2 reads SMNVEV (reference sequence). Deletions cut 8 bases from V and 2 bases from J, with 4 bases between. The CDR3 is 10 amino acids. The CDR3 loop is CASGAYEQYF. CDR3 DNA sequence: TGTGCCAGCGGTGCCTACGAGCAGTACTTC.

This clonotype came up once. The chain is built from TRBV6-5 and TRBJ2-1; possibly TRBD2 for D (6 bases). CDR1 and CDR2 from the germline V gene are MNHEY and SVGAGI. There are 18 residues in the CDR3. V was shortened by 6 bases and J by 7 bases, with 28 bases between the two germline ends. The CDR3 loop reads CASSNTGIGGRLLNEQFF. CDR3 bases: TGTGCCAGCAGCAATACTGGGATCGGGGGACGCCTGTTGAATGAGCAGTTCTTC.

The chain's CDR3 is CASSLDRWGGKNIQYF. The CDR3, as DNA: TGTGCCAGCAGCTTAGATAGGTGGGGGGGCAAAAACATTCAGTACTTC. The chain combines TRBV7-8 with TRBJ2-4; 7 bases are shared with TRBD2. The ends lost 1 base at V and 3 bases at J; junction bases unmatched: 6. Germline V gives CDR1 SGHVS, CDR2 FQNEAQ. This CDR3 spans 16 amino acids.

This clonotype appeared many times. V is TRBV25-1 and J is TRBJ1-6; possible D gene TRBD1, 5 bases. Germline V gene lookup returns CDR1 MGHDK and CDR2 SYGVNS. Trimming cost V 5 bases and J 7 bases, with 9 bases left between them. The CDR3 loop spans 13 amino acids. CDR3 sequence: CASSQGLNSPLHF. The CDR3 nucleotides are TGTGCCAGCAGTCAGGGTTTGAATTCACCCCTCCACTTT.

This clonotype was picked up many times. The genes are TRBV6-1 and TRBJ1-2, with unresolved D. The CDR3 runs 15 residues. The germline V gene has CDR1 MNHNS and CDR2 SASEGT. Trimming pared 2 bases from V and 0 bases from J, leaving 10 bases between. The CDR3 here is CASSENRVTNYGYTF. The CDR3 DNA sequence: TGTGCCAGCAGTGAAAACCGAGTAACTAACTATGGCTACACCTTC.